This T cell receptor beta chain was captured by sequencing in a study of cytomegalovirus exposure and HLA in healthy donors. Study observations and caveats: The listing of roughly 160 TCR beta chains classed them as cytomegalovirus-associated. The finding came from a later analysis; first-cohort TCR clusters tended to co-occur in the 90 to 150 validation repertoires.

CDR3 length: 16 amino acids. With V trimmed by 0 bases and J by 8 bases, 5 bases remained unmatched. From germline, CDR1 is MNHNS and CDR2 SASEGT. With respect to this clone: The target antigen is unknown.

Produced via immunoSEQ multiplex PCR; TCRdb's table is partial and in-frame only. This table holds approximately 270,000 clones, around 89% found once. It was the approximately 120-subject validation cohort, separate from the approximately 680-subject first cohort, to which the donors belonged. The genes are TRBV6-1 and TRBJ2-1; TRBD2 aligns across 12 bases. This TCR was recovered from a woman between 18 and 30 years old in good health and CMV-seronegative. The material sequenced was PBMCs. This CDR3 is CASSEALAGGQDEQFF. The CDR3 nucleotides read TGTGCCAGCAGTGAAGCCCTAGCGGGGGGGCAGGATGAGCAGTTCTTC.